These T cell receptor beta chains were read from a single sample in a study of blood T cells in healthy people across ages. TCRdb analysed the 5' RACE reads with MiXCR anew, one entry per CDR3 protein. In the table there are approximately 1,000,000 distinct CDR3 sequences, 35% to 50% of which are singletons. The sequencing sample was made of blood. These receptors all stem from a woman aged 55-70 years in good health. Each CDR3 is given with its conserved first and last residue. A clone size is listed for some rows: how often the clone was seen (once, few, many), or a class if it is expanded.

v_call | clone_size | cdr3_aa
TRBV2 | . | CASSETREAVSYGYTF
TRBV6-5 | . | CAGTQRSFGGTDTQYF
TRBV5-1 | . | CASSSPTSGGRGNEQYF
TRBV5-1 | . | CASSQSLAGGSYNEQYF
TRBV20-1 | . | CRPGGQGRDYGYTF
TRBV7-9 | . | CASSRITGGYNEQFF
TRBV28 | . | CASRVLAGTDTQYF
TRBV20-1 | . | CSAESPSSYNEQFF
TRBV7-3 | . | CASSLTGPGTSGSTDTQYF
TRBV12-3/TRBV12-4 | . | CAGSIGSGSIYEQYF
TRBV6-1 | . | CASSVGTAPNYGYTF
TRBV5-1 | . | CASSLGGRRYNEQFF
TRBV12-3/TRBV12-4 | . | CASSLLLAVGRDTQYF
TRBV6-5 | . | CASSYRPDRNTDTQYF
TRBV27 | . | CAGSLLAGSNEQYF
TRBV11-2 | few | CASSSSLAGGKQFF
TRBV3-1 | . | CASSHDPAGTVSYEQYF
TRBV28 | . | CASSPPHTEAFF
TRBV5-1 | once | CASSSGSGGYTYNEQYF
TRBV11-2 | . | CASRLAGTDISYEQYF
TRBV28 | . | CASSSSTGFGSLNQPQHF
TRBV6-1 | . | CASINIHRGRKNYGYTF
TRBV5-1 | . | CTSSEQGVTGVEEQFF
TRBV29-1 | many | CSVRTDNEKLFF
TRBV6-5 | . | CASSQANSAQYF
TRBV29-1 | . | CSVGGASGSPDTQYF
TRBV5-6 | once | CASSLGLADLDNEQFF
TRBV5-6 | . | CASRSGGGEQYF
TRBV7-3 | once | CASSLGGGGTVYEQYF
TRBV20-1 | . | CSARGTGGFEQYF
TRBV4-1 | . | CASSHSQGTIYEQYF
TRBV28 | few | CASSSLAGGQEETQYF
TRBV4-1 | . | CASSLRGGANEQFF
TRBV25-1 | few | CASSDGHGSPLHF
TRBV7-2 | . | CASSLGGSAYNGQFF
TRBV29-1 | . | CSVEVRGGATDTQYF
TRBV5-1 | few | CASSLAGGHYGYTF
TRBV20-1 | . | CSASAPRNNEQFF
TRBV12-3/TRBV12-4 | . | CASSLGTGSYEQFF
TRBV5-1 | . | CASSPDGHSASEQFF
TRBV6-1 | . | CASRAGHTGGYTF
TRBV29-1 | . | CSVGGLAGKAYEQYF
TRBV10-3 | . | CAISERDRVFQPQHF
TRBV7-6 | . | CASSLKATGTSGRAQYF
TRBV7-3 | few | CASSLTLGLGYEQFF
TRBV20-1 | few | CSAPEPGKAGQPQHF
TRBV9 | . | CASSIRASRGNNEQFF
TRBV14 | . | CASSQDPGTVNEQFF
TRBV20-1 | few | CSADGQGARGYTF
TRBV7-9 | . | CASSPARDRERDTQYF
TRBV20-1 | . | CSAKWGATNEKLFF
TRBV12-3/TRBV12-4 | . | CASSFRTSGSIYNEQFF
TRBV2 | . | CASRGTELNTGELFF
TRBV2 | . | CASSDWGFYNEQFF
TRBV28 | . | CASSLAVYQPQHF
TRBV18 | once | CASQGDVSRGEQYF